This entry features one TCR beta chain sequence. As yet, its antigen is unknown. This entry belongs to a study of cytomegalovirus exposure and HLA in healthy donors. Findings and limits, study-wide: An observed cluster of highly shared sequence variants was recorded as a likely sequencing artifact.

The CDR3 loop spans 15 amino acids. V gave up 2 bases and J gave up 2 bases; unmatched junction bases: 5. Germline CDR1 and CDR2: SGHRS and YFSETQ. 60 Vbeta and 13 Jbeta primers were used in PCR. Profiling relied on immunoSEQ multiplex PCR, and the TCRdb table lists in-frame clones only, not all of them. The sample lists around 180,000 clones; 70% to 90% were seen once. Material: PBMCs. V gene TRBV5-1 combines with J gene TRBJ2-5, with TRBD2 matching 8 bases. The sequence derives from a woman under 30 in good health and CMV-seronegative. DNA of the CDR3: TGCGCCAGCAGCTTCACGCGGGGGGCACAAGAGACCCAGTACTTC. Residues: CASSFTRGAQETQYF.